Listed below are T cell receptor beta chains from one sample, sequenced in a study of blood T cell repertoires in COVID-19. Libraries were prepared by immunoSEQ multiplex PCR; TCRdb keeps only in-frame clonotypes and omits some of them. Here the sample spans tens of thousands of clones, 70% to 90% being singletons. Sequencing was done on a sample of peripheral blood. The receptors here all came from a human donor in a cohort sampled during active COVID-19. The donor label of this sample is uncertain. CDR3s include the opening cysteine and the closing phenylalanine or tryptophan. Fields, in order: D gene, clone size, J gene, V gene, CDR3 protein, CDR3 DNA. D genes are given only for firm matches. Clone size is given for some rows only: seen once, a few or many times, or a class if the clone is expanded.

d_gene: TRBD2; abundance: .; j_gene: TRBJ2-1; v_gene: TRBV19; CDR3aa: CASSMASGGTIEQFF; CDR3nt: TGTGCCAGTAGTATGGCTAGCGGGGGTACAATTGAGCAGTTCTTC
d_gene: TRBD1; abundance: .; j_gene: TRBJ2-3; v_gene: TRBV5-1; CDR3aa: CASSIGQAAGTDTQYF; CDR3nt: TGCGCCAGCAGCATAGGACAGGCGGCGGGCACAGATACGCAGTATTTT
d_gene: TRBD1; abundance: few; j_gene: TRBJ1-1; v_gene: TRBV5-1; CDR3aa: CASSYLGQGRALLYREAFF; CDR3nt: TGCGCCAGCAGCTATTTAGGACAGGGGAGGGCTTTGCTATATCGTGAAGCTTTCTTT
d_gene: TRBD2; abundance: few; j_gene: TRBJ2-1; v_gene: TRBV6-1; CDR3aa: CASSDSGRANEQFF; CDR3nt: TGTGCCAGCAGTGATAGCGGGAGGGCCAATGAGCAGTTCTTC
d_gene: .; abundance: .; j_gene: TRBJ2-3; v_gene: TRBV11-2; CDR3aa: CASSPTGLVGDTQYF; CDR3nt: TGTGCCAGCAGCCCAACTGGCCTAGTAGGAGATACGCAGTATTTT
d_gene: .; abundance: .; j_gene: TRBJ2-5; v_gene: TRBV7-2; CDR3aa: CASSLGGAGVETQYF; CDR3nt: TGTGCCAGCAGCTTAGGCGGGGCTGGAGTAGAGACCCAGTACTTC
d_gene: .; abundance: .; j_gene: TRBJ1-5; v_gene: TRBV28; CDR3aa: CASSLTTGFQPQHF; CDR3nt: TGTGCCAGCAGTTTAACCACAGGGTTTCAGCCCCAGCATTTT
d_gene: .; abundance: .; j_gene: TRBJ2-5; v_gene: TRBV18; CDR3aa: CASSKDIGGETQYF; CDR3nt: TGTGCCAGCTCAAAAGACATCGGAGGAGAGACCCAGTACTTC
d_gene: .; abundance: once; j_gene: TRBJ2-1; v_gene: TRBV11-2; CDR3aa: CASQNADGVYNEQFF; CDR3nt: TGTGCCAGCCAAAACGCAGACGGGGTCTACAATGAGCAGTTCTTC
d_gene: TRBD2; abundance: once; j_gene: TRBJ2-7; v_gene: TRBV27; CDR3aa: CASSLLGTASGTYEQYF; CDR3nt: TGTGCCAGCAGTTTATTGGGTACGGCTAGCGGGACCTACGAGCAGTACTTC
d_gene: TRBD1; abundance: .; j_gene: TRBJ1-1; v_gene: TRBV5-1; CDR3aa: CASSFGQGQILNTEAFF; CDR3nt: TGCGCCAGCAGCTTTGGACAGGGACAAATACTGAACACTGAAGCTTTCTTT
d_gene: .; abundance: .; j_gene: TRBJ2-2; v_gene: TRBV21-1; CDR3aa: CASRTGPGLAGGTGELFF; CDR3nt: TGTGCCAGCAGAACGGGGCCGGGACTAGCGGGAGGTACCGGGGAGCTGTTTTTT
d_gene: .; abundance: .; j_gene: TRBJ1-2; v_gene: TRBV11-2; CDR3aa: CASSLMGQLYGYTF; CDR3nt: TGTGCCAGCAGCTTAATGGGACAACTCTATGGCTACACCTTC
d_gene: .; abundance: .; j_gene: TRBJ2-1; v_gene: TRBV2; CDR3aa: CASSGALGVDLEQFF; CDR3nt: TGTGCCAGCAGTGGAGCCCTGGGCGTCGATTTGGAGCAGTTCTTC
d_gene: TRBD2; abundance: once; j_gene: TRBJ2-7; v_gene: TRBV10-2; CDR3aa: CASSEVTSGSYEQYF; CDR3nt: TGCGCCAGCAGTGAGGTGACTAGCGGCTCCTACGAGCAGTACTTC